Listed here are 15 T cell receptor beta chains from one sample, sequenced in a study of T cell responses to AZD1222 COVID-19 vaccine. Data came from immunoSEQ multiplex PCR; TCRdb stores just in-frame clones and leaves some out. This table holds 95,000 to 100,000 clones, less than 95% found once. The material was peripheral blood, obtained on day 0 of AZD1222 vaccination. Receptor source: an adult in good health.

As concerns this clone: At one boundary the junction diverges from the germline segment, which might be a read error. This chain connects TRBV19 to TRBJ1-3; D might be TRBD1 (5 bases). In germline, CDR1 is LNHDA, CDR2 SQIVND (reference sequence). The CDR3 consists of 16 residues. CDR3 loop: CNRDQGLGSSGNTIYF. The CDR3 DNA is TGCAACCGGGACCAGGGTTTGGGCAGCTCTGGAAACACCATATATTTT.

V is TRBV5-1 and J is TRBJ1-2; D is unresolved. Germline V gene sequence: CDR1 SGHRS, CDR2 YFSETQ. V lost 1 base to trimming and J lost 4 bases, with 14 bases between them. The CDR3 length is 15 residues. DNA for the CDR3: TGCGCCAGCAGCTTGCGGGCGAACTCGGCCTATGGCTACACCTTC. It encodes CASSLRANSAYGYTF.

The rearrangement links TRBV11-2 to TRBJ1-6, with 7 bases lining up with TRBD1. Per germline, CDR1 SGHAT and CDR2 FQNNGV. The V and J ends lost 8 bases and 7 bases, in that order; junction bases with no gene match: 14. The CDR3 spans 16 residues. The CDR3 sequence: CASGAREGQLNSPLHF. The CDR3 DNA is TGTGCCAGCGGGGCCCGGGAGGGACAGTTAAATTCACCCCTCCACTTT. The full variable domain, rest sourced from reference TRBV11-2 and TRBJ1-6, is EAGVAQSPRYKIIEKRQSVAFWCNPISGHATLYWYQQILGQGPKLLIQFQNNGVVDDSQLPKDRFSAERLKGVDSTLKIQPAKLEDSAVYLCASGAREGQLNSPLHFGNGTRLTVT.

This rearrangement joins TRBV5-6 to TRBJ2-6; D call uncertain. The germline CDR1 and CDR2 sequences are SGHDT and YYEEEE. Trimming shortened V by 7 bases and J by 4 bases, and 21 bases separated the two germline ends. CDR3 size: 17 residues. This CDR3 reads CASAALGQALGANVLTF. CDR3 coding DNA: TGTGCCAGCGCAGCCCTAGGTCAGGCATTGGGGGCCAACGTCCTGACTTTC.

J is TRBJ1-4 and V is TRBV7-9; D is uncertain. The CDR3 is 14 amino acids. V lost 4 bases and J lost 4, with 10 bases in between. The germline gives CDR1 SEHNR, CDR2 FQNEAQ (reference sequence). Here the CDR3 reads CASSSPVDNEKLFF. The CDR3, as DNA: TGTGCCAGCAGCTCCCCTGTGGATAATGAAAAACTGTTTTTT.

V is TRBV4-2 and J is TRBJ2-2, with 12 bases matching TRBD2. Unmatched junction bases numbered 0, after V lost 1 base and J lost 0 bases. This CDR3 spans 17 amino acids. Germline values: CDR1 LGHNA, CDR2 YNFKEQ. The CDR3 is CASSQGTSGTNTGELFF. In DNA, the CDR3 is TGTGCCAGCAGCCAAGGGACTAGCGGGACGAACACCGGGGAGCTGTTTTTT.

This rearrangement joins TRBV19 to TRBJ2-3, with TRBD1 matching over 7 bases. The CDR3 is 15 amino acids. The germline V gene encodes CDR1 LNHDA and CDR2 SQIVND (reference sequence). With V trimmed by 3 bases and J by 2 bases, 5 bases remained unmatched. CDR3 residues: CASSIRGQYTDTQYF. CDR3 nucleotides: TGTGCCAGTAGTATCCGGGGACAGTACACAGATACGCAGTATTTT.

The chain combines TRBV4-1 with TRBJ2-7; D is unresolved. Trimming shortened V by 0 bases and J by 3 bases, and 12 bases separated the two germline ends. This CDR3 contains 15 residues. From germline, CDR1 is MGHRA and CDR2 YSYEKL. The CDR3 here is CASSQEPAPVYEQYF. The CDR3, as DNA: TGCGCCAGCAGCCAAGAGCCAGCACCCGTCTACGAGCAGTACTTC.

V is TRBV15 and J is TRBJ1-2; no clear D gene. Trimming took 5 bases from V and 6 from J, leaving 16 bases between them. This CDR3 comprises 14 residues. CDR1 and CDR2 from the germline V gene are LNHNV and YYDKDF (reference sequence). CDR3 in amino acids: CATSRPSGSDGYTF. CDR3 nucleotides: TGTGCCACCAGCCGCCCTTCTGGGTCGGATGGCTACACCTTC. Based on the CDR3 plus reference TRBV15 and TRBJ1-2, the full variable domain is DAMVIQNPRYQVTQFGKPVTLSCSQTLNHNVMYWYQQKSSQAPKLLFHYYDKDFNNEADTPDNFQSRRPNTSFCFLDIRSPGLGDTAMYLCATSRPSGSDGYTFGSGTRLTVV.

The J gene is TRBJ2-6, the V gene TRBV4-2, with 10 bases lining up with TRBD2. With V trimmed by 4 bases and J by 0 bases, 9 bases remained unmatched. CDR1 is LGHNA and CDR2 is YNFKEQ in the germline V gene. This CDR3 region has 19 residues. The CDR3 DNA reads as TGTGCCAGCAGCCGCCTAGCGGGGGATCAAAGCTCTGGGGCCAACGTCCTGACTTTC. Its translation: CASSRLAGDQSSGANVLTF.

CDR3 in DNA: TGTGCCAGCAGCTTAAGCGATGTGGACAGGGGAATGGCTCAGCCCCAGCATTTT. Protein: CASSLSDVDRGMAQPQHF. The chain links TRBV7-9 to TRBJ1-5, with 9 bases identical to TRBD1. Trimming took 2 bases from V and 6 from J; bases not matched to a gene: 14. The CDR3 sequence is 18 residues long. Germline CDR1 SEHNR, CDR2 FQNEAQ (reference sequence).

The chain is built from TRBV7-6 and TRBJ1-6; perhaps TRBD1 as D (6 bases). This CDR3 region has 15 residues. Germline V gene lookup returns CDR1 SGHVS and CDR2 FNYEAQ. Trimming left V 4 bases short and J 8 bases short, with 15 bases between. The CDR3 is CASSYTGRSDSPLHF. CDR3 nucleotides: TGTGCCAGCAGCTATACAGGGAGGAGTGATTCACCCCTCCACTTT. Based on the CDR3 plus reference TRBV7-6 and TRBJ1-6, the full variable domain is GAGVSQSPRYKVTKRGQDVALRCDPISGHVSLYWYRQALGQGPEFLTYFNYEAQQDKSGLPNDRFSAERPEGSISTLTIQRTEQRDSAMYRCASSYTGRSDSPLHFGNGTRLTVT.

The chain has TRBV18 and TRBJ1-3; tentative D call: TRBD1 (5 bases). The germline V gene encodes CDR1 KGHSH and CDR2 LQKENI. This CDR3 is built from 16 residues. Trimming cost V 1 base and J 0 bases, with 10 bases left between them. This CDR3 is CASSPLTGDSGNTIYF. The DNA for the CDR3 is TGTGCCAGCTCACCACTAACAGGCGACTCTGGAAACACCATATATTTT.

The chain is built from TRBV27 and TRBJ2-5; D remains ambiguous. Germline V gives CDR1 MNHEY, CDR2 SMNVEV (reference sequence). Trimming pared 1 base from V and 0 bases from J, leaving 12 bases between. CDR3 length equals 16 residues. The chain's CDR3 is CASSLFSPRNQETQYF. CDR3 nucleotide sequence: TGTGCCAGCAGTTTATTCTCCCCCCGGAACCAAGAGACCCAGTACTTC.

The chain has TRBV5-1 and TRBJ2-3, with D possibly being TRBD2 (5 bases). Germline V gene sequence: CDR1 SGHRS, CDR2 YFSETQ. The CDR3 loop spans 14 amino acids. V was pared by 0 bases and J by 2 bases, with 7 bases between. The CDR3 DNA sequence: TGCGCCAGCAGCTTGGACGGGAACACAGATACGCAGTATTTT. Its protein is CASSLDGNTDTQYF.